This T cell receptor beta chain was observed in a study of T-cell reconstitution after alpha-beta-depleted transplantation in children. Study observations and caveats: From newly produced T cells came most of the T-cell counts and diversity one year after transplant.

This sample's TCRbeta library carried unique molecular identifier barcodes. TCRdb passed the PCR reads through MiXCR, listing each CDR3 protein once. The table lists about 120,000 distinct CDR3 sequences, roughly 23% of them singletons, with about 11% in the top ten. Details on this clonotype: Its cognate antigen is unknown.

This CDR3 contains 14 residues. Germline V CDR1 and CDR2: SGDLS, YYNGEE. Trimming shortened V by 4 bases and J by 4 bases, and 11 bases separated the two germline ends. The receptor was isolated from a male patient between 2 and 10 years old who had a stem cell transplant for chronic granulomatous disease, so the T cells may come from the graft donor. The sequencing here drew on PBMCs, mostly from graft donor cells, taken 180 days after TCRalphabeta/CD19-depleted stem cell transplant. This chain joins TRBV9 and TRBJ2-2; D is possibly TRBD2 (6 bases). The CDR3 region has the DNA TGTGCCAGCAGCTATAGCGGAACCACCGGGGAGCTGTTTTTT. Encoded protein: CASSYSGTTGELFF.